In its sample, the clone carrying this T cell receptor beta chain was seen once. The antigen is not known. This record comes from a study of shared clonotypes between healthy human individuals. Libraries were prepared by immunoSEQ multiplex PCR; TCRdb keeps only in-frame clonotypes and omits some of them. This table has millions of clones, approximately 92% appearing once. Those who donated were healthy HIV-negative adults, with no recent acute infections or vaccinations reported. The length of the CDR3 is 14 residues. The germline gives CDR1 SGHNT, CDR2 YENEEA. Trimming took 4 bases from V and 0 from J, leaving 9 bases between them. Study conclusions and caveats: Between a few donors, naive CD4 clonotypes were shared at a level of approximately 5%. Non-shared clonotypes displayed generation probabilities falling below those of clonotypes present in all four donors.

The TCR comes from a man aged 18 to 29 in good health. V and J are TRBV11-3 and TRBJ2-5; D unclear. The sample taken for sequencing was naive CD4+ T cells sorted from blood. The subset was: CD45RA+ positively selected. CDR3 nucleotide sequence: TGTGCCAGCAGCTCCCGTGGACACCAAGAGACCCAGTACTTC. It translates to CASSSRGHQETQYF.